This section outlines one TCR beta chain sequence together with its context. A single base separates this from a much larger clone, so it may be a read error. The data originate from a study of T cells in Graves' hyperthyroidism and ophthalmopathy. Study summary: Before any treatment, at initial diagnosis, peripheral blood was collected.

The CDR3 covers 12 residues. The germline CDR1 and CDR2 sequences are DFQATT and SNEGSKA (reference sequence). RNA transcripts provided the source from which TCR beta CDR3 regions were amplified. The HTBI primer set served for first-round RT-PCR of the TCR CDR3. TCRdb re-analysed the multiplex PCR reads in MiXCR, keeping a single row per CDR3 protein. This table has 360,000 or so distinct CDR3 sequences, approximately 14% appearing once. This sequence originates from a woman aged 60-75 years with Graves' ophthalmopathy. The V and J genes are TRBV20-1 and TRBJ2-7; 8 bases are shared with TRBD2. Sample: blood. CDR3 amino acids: CSARILADERYF. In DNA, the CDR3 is TGCAGTGCTAGAATACTAGCGGACGAGCGGTACTTC.